These 8 T cell receptor beta chains came from one sample sequenced in a study of T cell changes during pregnancy in multiple sclerosis. Sequencing used immunoSEQ multiplex PCR; TCRdb keeps in-frame clones, though not all of them. The data show 50,000 or so clones, around 90% seen once. The specimen was CD8+ T cells from peripheral blood mononuclear cells, collected after pregnancy. All receptors come from a female donor with multiple sclerosis, enrolled in a pregnancy study.

The CDR3 bases are TGTGCCAGCTCACCCGAGGCTCCCGAGCAGTACTTC. Its translation: CASSPEAPEQYF. The chain uses TRBV18 and TRBJ2-7, with D uncertain. This CDR3 comprises 12 residues. V was trimmed by 3 bases and J by 6 bases, leaving 9 bases between them. Germline V gene sequence: CDR1 KGHSH, CDR2 LQKENI.

This clone was counted a few times. The rearrangement joins TRBV6-1 to TRBJ2-7, with 7 bases matching TRBD1. CDR3 length: 15 amino acids. J lost 2 bases, V lost 3 bases, and 7 bases had no gene match. Germline lookup yields CDR1 MNHNS and CDR2 SASEGT. The CDR3 sequence: CASSEFGTEAYEQYF. The CDR3 DNA follows: TGTGCCAGCAGTGAGTTTGGGACAGAGGCCTACGAGCAGTACTTC.

The CDR3 nucleotides read TGTGCCAGCAGCCAATCCCTAGAACCAAACATTCAGTACTTC. Translation gives CASSQSLEPNIQYF. The chain combines TRBV4-2 with TRBJ2-4; no reliable D call. V lost 2 bases to trimming and J lost 6 bases, with 11 bases between them. The CDR3 consists of 14 residues. Germline V lookup: CDR1 LGHNA, CDR2 YNFKEQ.

J is TRBJ2-6 and V is TRBV6-4; the D is unclear. Germline-derived CDR1 and CDR2 are MRHNA and SNTAGT. The CDR3 spans 16 residues. Deletions cut 0 bases from V and 4 bases from J, with 10 bases between. CDR3 nucleotides: TGTGCCAGCAGTGACTCGTGGAGCGACGGGGCCAACGTCCTGACTTTC. Protein sequence: CASSDSWSDGANVLTF.

This clone was observed a handful of times. The gene calls are TRBV6-1 and TRBJ2-3; TRBD1 matches at 10 bases. The ends lost 3 bases at V and 4 bases at J; junction bases unmatched: 1. The CDR3 is 14 residues long. Germline CDR1 is MNHNS and CDR2 is SASEGT. In DNA, the CDR3 is TGTGCCAGCAGTGAGGGGACAGGGGCAGATACGCAGTATTTT. As protein: CASSEGTGADTQYF.

The V and J genes are TRBV19 and TRBJ2-5; unclear D gene. The CDR3 is made up of 14 amino acids. Per the germline V gene, CDR1 is LNHDA and CDR2 is SQIVND (reference sequence). V was shortened by 5 bases and J by 0 bases, with 10 bases between the two germline ends. The CDR3 is CASSSPAHQETQYF. As DNA, the CDR3 is TGTGCCAGTAGTTCTCCAGCGCACCAAGAGACCCAGTACTTC.

The chain carries TRBV29-1 and TRBJ2-1, with D perhaps TRBD1 (6 bases). Trimming shortened V by 5 bases and J by 9 bases, and 23 bases separated the two germline ends. The germline V gene has CDR1 SQVTM and CDR2 ANQGSEA. The CDR3 is 15 residues long. The CDR3 sequence: CSVNLIRDNGIEQFF. In nucleotides, the CDR3 is TGCAGCGTTAATCTGATCCGGGACAATGGCATTGAGCAGTTCTTC.

The V and J genes are TRBV5-1 and TRBJ1-3; no reliable D call. This CDR3 comprises 13 residues. Germline V lookup: CDR1 SGHRS, CDR2 YFSETQ. The V end lost 4 bases, the J end lost 0 bases, and 5 bases lay between the germline ends. The CDR3 DNA sequence: TGCGCCAGCAGCGATAGCTCTGGAAACACCATATATTTT. Translating gives CASSDSSGNTIYF.